This T cell receptor (beta chain) was identified during a study of blood T cell repertoires in COVID-19. Study-level background: The analysed material was cDNA or gDNA that came from T cells, B-cell-depleted T cells, or PBMCs.

TCRdb keeps only in-frame clones here, not all; method: immunoSEQ multiplex PCR. The data contain under 85,000 clones, approximately 90% of them singletons. V was pared by 5 bases and J by 4 bases, with 2 bases of the junction left unmatched. Germline V gene lookup returns CDR1 MDHEN and CDR2 SYDVKM. The CDR3 consists of 13 residues. V usage is TRBV28 and J usage is TRBJ1-2; 9 bases fit TRBD1. The TCR was taken from a man in his sixties or seventies with active or convalescent COVID-19. Sequencing was carried out using peripheral blood. CDR3 nucleotides: TGTGCCAGCAGTGAGGACAGGGGCTATGGCTACACCTTC. This codes for CASSEDRGYGYTF.